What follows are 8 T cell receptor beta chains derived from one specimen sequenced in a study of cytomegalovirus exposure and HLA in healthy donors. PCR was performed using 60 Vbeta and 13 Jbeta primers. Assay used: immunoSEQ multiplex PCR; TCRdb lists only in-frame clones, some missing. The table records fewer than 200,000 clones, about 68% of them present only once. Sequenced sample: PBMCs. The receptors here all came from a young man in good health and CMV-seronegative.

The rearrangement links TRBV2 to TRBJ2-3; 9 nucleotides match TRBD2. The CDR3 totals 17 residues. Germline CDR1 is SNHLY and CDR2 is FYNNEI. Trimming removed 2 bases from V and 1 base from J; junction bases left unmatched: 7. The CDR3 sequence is CASSEQLAGVGTDTQYF. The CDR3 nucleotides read TGTGCCAGCAGTGAACAATTAGCGGGAGTTGGCACAGATACGCAGTATTTT. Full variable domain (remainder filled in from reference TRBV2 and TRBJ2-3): EPEVTQTPSHQVTQMGQEVILRCVPISNHLYFYWYRQILGQKVEFLVSFYNNEISEKSEIFDDQFSVERPDGSNFTLKIRSTKLEDSAMYFCASSEQLAGVGTDTQYFGPGTRLTVL.

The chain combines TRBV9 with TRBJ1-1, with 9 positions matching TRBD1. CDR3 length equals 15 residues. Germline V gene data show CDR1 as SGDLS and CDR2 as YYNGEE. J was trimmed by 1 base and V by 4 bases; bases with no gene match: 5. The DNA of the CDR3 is TGTGCCAGCAGCAACGGGACAGGGCGGAACACTGAAGCTTTCTTT. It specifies CASSNGTGRNTEAFF.

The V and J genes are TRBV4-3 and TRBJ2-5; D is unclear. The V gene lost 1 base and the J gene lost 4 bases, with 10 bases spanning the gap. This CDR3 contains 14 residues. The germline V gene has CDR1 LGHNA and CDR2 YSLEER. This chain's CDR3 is CASSQVPAGETQYF. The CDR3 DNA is TGCGCCAGCAGCCAAGTTCCCGCAGGAGAGACCCAGTACTTC.

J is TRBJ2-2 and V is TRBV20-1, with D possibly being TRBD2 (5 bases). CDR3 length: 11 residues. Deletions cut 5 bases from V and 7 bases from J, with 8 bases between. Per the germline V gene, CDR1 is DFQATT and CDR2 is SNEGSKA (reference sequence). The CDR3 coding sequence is TGCAGTGCTCAACTAGGCGGGGAGCTGTTTTTT. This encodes CSAQLGGELFF.

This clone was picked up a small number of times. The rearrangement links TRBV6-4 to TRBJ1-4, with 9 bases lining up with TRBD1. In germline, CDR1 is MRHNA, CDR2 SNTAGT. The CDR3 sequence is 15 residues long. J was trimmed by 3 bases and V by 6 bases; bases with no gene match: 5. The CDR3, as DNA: TGTGCCAGCAGCCCAACAGGGGGCGCTAATGAAAAACTGTTTTTT. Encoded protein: CASSPTGGANEKLFF.

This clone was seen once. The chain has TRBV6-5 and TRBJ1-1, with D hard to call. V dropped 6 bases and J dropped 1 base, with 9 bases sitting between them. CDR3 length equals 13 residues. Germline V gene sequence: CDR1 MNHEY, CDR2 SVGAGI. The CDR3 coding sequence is TGTGCCAGCAGAAACCGGGGGAACACTGAAGCTTTCTTT. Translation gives CASRNRGNTEAFF.

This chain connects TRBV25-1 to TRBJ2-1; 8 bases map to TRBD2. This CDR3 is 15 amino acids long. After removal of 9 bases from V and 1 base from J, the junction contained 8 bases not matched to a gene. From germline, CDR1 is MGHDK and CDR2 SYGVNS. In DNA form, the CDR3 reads TGTGCCAGTAAGGCTAGCGGGTCTTCCTACAATGAGCAGTTCTTC. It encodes CASKASGSSYNEQFF.

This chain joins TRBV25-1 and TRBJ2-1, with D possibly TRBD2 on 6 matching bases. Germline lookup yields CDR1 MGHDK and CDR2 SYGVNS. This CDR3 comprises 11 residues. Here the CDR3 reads CAGGTYNEQFF. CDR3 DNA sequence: TGTGCGGGGGGTACCTACAATGAGCAGTTCTTC.